One TCR beta chain is described in this entry. The antigen is undetermined. The sample is drawn from a study of OX40 agonist ivuxolimab in advanced cancers. Study at large: Given to patients was ivuxolimab, an agonistic anti-OX40 (CD134) antibody. Study results and caveats: Still undetermined is the antigen specificity of the expanded peripheral T cells. Clonal expansion from baseline to week 6 occurred in both CD4+ and CD8+ T cells.

V shed 7 bases and J shed 4 bases, with 16 bases lying between them. The CDR3 consists of 15 residues. Germline values: CDR1 SGHVS, CDR2 FQNEAQ. Method: immunoSEQ multiplex PCR; TCRdb's copy keeps in-frame clones and lacks some. This table holds roughly 50,000 clones, more than 70% found once. The clonotype was recovered from an adult with an advanced solid tumor such as melanoma, head and neck, liver or kidney cancer. The chain has TRBV7-8 and TRBJ2-2; D ambiguous. Sequenced here: CD4+ or CD8+ T cells sorted from blood, sampled in a trial of the OX40 agonist ivuxolimab. CDR3 sequence reads: CASTSLSMGTGELFF. The CDR3 DNA is TGTGCCAGCACCTCACTTTCGATGGGCACCGGGGAGCTGTTTTTT.